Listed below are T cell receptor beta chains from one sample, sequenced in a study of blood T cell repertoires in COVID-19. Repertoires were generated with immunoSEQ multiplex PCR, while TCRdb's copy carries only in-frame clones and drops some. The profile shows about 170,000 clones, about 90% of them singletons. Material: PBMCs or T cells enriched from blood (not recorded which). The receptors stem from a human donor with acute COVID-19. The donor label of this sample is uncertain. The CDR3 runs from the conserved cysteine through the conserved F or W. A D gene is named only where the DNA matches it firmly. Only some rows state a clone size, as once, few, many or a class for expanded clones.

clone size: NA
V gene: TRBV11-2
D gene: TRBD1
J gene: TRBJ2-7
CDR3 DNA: TGTGCCAGCAGCTTAGCCGGGACAGACTACGAGCAGTACTTC
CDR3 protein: CASSLAGTDYEQYF

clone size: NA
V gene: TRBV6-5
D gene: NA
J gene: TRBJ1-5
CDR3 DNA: TGTGCCAGCAGTTCTCGACAGGCATCTCAGCCCCAGCATTTT
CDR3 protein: CASSSRQASQPQHF

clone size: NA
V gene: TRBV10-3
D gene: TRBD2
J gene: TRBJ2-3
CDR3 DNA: TGTGCCATCAGCCTACTTAGCGGGGGGACAGATACGCAGTATTTT
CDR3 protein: CAISLLSGGTDTQYF

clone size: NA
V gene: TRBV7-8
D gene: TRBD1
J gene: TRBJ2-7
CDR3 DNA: TGTGCCAGCATCTCTCGGACAGGAAGCACCTACGAGCAGTACTTC
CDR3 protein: CASISRTGSTYEQYF

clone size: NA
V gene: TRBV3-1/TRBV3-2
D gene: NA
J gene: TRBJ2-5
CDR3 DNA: TGTGCCAGCAGCCAAGATCAGGTTCACCAAGAGACCCAGTACTTC
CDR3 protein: CASSQDQVHQETQYF

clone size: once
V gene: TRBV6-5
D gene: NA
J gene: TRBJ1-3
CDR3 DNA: TGTGCCAGCAGTTACTTGGAGGGCGGAAACACCATATATTTT
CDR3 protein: CASSYLEGGNTIYF

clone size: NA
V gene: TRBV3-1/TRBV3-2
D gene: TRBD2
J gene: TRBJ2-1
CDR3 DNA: TGTGCCAGCAGCCAATGGGGACTAGCGGGGGGATCCTACAATGAGCAGTTCTTC
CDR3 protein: CASSQWGLAGGSYNEQFF

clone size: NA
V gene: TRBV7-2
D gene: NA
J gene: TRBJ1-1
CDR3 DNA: TGTGCCAGCAGCTTAGCGCTGCGTAGTGAAGCTTTCTTT
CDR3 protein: CASSLALRSEAFF

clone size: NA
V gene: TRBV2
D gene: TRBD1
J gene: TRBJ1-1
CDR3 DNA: TGTGCCAGCAGTGAAGGACAGGGGGACACTGAAGCTTTCTTT
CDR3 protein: CASSEGQGDTEAFF

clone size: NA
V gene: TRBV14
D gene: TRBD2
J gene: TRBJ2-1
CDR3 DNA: TGTGCCAGCAGCCAAGCGGGCGGGGGTCTCAATGAGCAGTTCTTC
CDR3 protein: CASSQAGGGLNEQFF

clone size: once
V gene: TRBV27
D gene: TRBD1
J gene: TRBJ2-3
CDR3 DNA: TGTGCCAGCAGTTTATTTGGGACAGGGATTAAGTTGAGCACAGATACGCAGTATTTT
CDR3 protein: CASSLFGTGIKLSTDTQYF

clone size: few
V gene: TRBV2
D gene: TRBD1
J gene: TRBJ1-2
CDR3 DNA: TGTGCCAGCAGTGGCCTCCGGGACAGGGGGCGTAGTGGCTACACCTTC
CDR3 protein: CASSGLRDRGRSGYTF

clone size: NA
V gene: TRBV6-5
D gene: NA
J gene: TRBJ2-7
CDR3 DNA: TGTGCCAGCGCTCCGGACTACTCCTACGAGCAGTACTTC
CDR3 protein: CASAPDYSYEQYF

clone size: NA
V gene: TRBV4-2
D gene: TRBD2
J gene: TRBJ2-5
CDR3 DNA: TGTGCCAGCAGCCAAGATCGGACAAAAGCGGGGGGGCAAGAGACCCAGTACTTC
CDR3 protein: CASSQDRTKAGGQETQYF

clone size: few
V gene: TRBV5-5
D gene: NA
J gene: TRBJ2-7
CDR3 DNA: TGTGCCAGCAGCTTCGGAGCGGTCTACGAGCAGTACTTC
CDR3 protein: CASSFGAVYEQYF

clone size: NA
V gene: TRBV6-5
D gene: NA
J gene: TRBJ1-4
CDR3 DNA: TGTGCCAGCAAACCCTTCGGGGAAATGGGTGAAAAACTGTTTTTT
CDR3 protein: CASKPFGEMGEKLFF

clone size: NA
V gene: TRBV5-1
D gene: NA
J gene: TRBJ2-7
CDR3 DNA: TGCGCCAGCAGCTTGGTTCAATCCTACGAGCAGTACTTC
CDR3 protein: CASSLVQSYEQYF